The 5 T cell receptor beta chains reported below all come from one sample, sequenced in a study of cytomegalovirus exposure and HLA in healthy donors. The primer mix had 60 Vbeta and 13 Jbeta primers. TCRdb's table, derived via immunoSEQ multiplex PCR, lists solely in-frame clones and lacks some. The sample includes approximately 130,000 clones, roughly four fifths of them seen just once. Sequencing input: PBMCs. All receptors come from a woman aged 18-30 years in good health and CMV-seronegative.

Of note for this clone: At one boundary the junction diverges from the germline segment, which might be a read error. The rearrangement joins TRBV5-1 to TRBJ2-2, with D possibly matching TRBD1 (6 bases). The CDR3 spans 16 residues. The germline V gene has CDR1 SGHRS and CDR2 YFSETQ. The CDR3 DNA is TGCGCCAGCAGCTTGGCCAGTACAGGGAACACCGGGGAACTGTTTTTT. This encodes CASSLASTGNTGELFF.

This chain uses TRBV18 with TRBJ1-5; D call uncertain. The V end was cut by 0 bases, the J end by 1 base, with 4 bases between. The CDR3 has 14 amino acids. Germline assignment: CDR1 KGHSH and CDR2 LQKENI. The CDR3: CASSPPGSNQPQHF. The CDR3 nucleotides read TGTGCCAGCTCACCACCGGGCAGCAATCAGCCCCAGCATTTT. Full variable domain (missing parts from reference TRBV18 and TRBJ1-5): NAGVMQNPRHLVRRRGQEARLRCSPMKGHSHVYWYRQLPEEGLKFMVYLQKENIIDESGMPKERFSAEFPKEGPSILRIQQVVRGDSAAYFCASSPPGSNQPQHFGDGTRLSIL.

This clone was seen only once. The chain uses TRBV7-6 and TRBJ2-5; 9 nucleotides agree with TRBD2. CDR3 length equals 16 residues. CDR1 and CDR2 from the germline V gene are SGHVS and FNYEAQ. Germline trimming cut 5 bases from V and 3 bases from J; bases unmatched to any gene: 10. CDR3 protein: CASSPSAGGPEETQYF. The CDR3 nucleotides are TGTGCCAGCAGCCCCTCTGCGGGAGGGCCCGAAGAGACCCAGTACTTC.

The chain links TRBV7-9 to TRBJ1-1; D is unresolved. With 2 bases removed from V and 1 base from J, the gap between germline ends came to 11 bases. The CDR3 runs 15 residues. CDR1 SEHNR and CDR2 FQNEAQ come from the germline V gene (reference sequence). CDR3 in amino acids: CASSLSRGENTEAFF. The CDR3 DNA follows: TGTGCCAGCAGCTTAAGTCGCGGGGAGAACACTGAAGCTTTCTTT.

The chain uses TRBV5-6 and TRBJ1-5, with TRBD1 matching 9 bases. Germline assignment: CDR1 SGHDT and CDR2 YYEEEE. The CDR3 loop spans 16 amino acids. The junction had 4 bases not matched to a gene; V was cut back by 3 bases and J by 0 bases. The CDR3 reads CASSSRTGDSNQPQHF. DNA for the CDR3: TGTGCCAGCAGCTCTCGGACAGGGGATAGCAATCAGCCCCAGCATTTT.